This T cell receptor beta chain was profiled in a study of T cell repertoires in cytomegalovirus infection. Study at large: A matching HLA type, together with CMV infection, was signaled by public TCR beta signatures. Regarding the study as a whole: Ex vivo, HLA-C-restricted CMV-specific TCR beta clonotypes prevailed over the rest of the response. Pooled public TCR beta family frequency picked out CMV carriers with the relevant HLA.

The table lists this clonotype with many counts. The antigen is unknown. This CDR3 is 14 amino acids long. V lost 7 bases to trimming and J lost 10 bases, with 18 bases between them. Per the germline V gene, CDR1 is SGDLS and CDR2 is YYNGEE. TCRdb fed the reads into MiXCR, producing one record per CDR3 protein. The sample holds approximately 190,000 distinct CDR3 sequences, 28% seen once. Specimen: PBMCs. The TCR sequence derives from a human donor in good health (CMV status not recorded). Some clones in this sample may be carry-over from other donors' samples. The chain is built from TRBV9 and TRBJ1-6; perhaps TRBD1 as D (5 bases). The CDR3 protein is CASGGQGAGSPLHF. CDR3 DNA sequence: TGTGCCAGCGGAGGGCAGGGAGCGGGGTCACCCCTCCACTTT.